This T cell receptor beta chain was found in a study of graft-versus-host responses after intestinal transplantation. Findings of the study overall: Ileal or blood samples showed some GvH clones first, and such clones were also found in recipient marrow.

Germline trimming cut 5 bases from V and 5 bases from J; bases unmatched to any gene: 11. CDR1 is MNHNY and CDR2 is SVGAGI in the germline V gene (reference sequence). The CDR3 has 16 residues. Comments on this clone: Antigen specificity is unknown.

Produced via immunoSEQ multiplex PCR; TCRdb's table is partial and in-frame only. The repertoire holds about 40,000 clones, with just under 90% as singletons. Sequencing used PBMCs, obtained roughly 270 days after transplant. The gene calls are TRBV6-6 and TRBJ2-1, with TRBD2 matching over 8 bases. This TCR was sampled from a human patient who received an intestinal transplant, so some T cells may come from the graft donor. CDR3 nucleotide sequence: TGTGCCAGCAGTCGCCCCCGGGGGGGCGGGGACAATGAGCAGTTCTTC. This encodes CASSRPRGGGDNEQFF.